This TCR beta chain originates from a study of cytotoxic CD8 clonotypes in ibrutinib-treated CLL. The data were produced by immunoSEQ multiplex PCR, yet TCRdb's version contains in-frame clones alone and is incomplete. Of roughly 300,000 clones in the sample, approximately 79% were seen once. CDR1 and CDR2 from the germline V gene are MGHRA and YSYEKL. The germline V and J ends were trimmed by 2 bases and 0 bases, with 13 bases remaining between them. The CDR3 totals 16 residues. This clone was observed once. What it binds is not known. Study-level findings and limits: The study sampled sustained-remission and progressing patients at different times. Clonality increased at ibrutinib response and stayed stable in sustained remission. At progression, however, it fell back toward baseline. Stable or contracted on treatment, public clonotypes were also uncommon.

This receptor was taken from a human donor with chronic lymphocytic leukemia. The genes are TRBV4-1 and TRBJ2-5; D tentatively fits TRBD1 or TRBD2 (5 bases each). Sequenced here: PBMCs, sampled at disease progression, from a patient treated with ibrutinib. The chain's CDR3 is CASSQPGRRYQETQYF. The CDR3 region has the DNA TGCGCCAGCAGCCAACCGGGACGAAGGTACCAAGAGACCCAGTACTTC.